A single sample gave rise to the 4 T cell receptor beta chains below, sequenced in a study of cytomegalovirus exposure and HLA in healthy donors. The study ran its PCR with 60 Vbeta and 13 Jbeta primers. Sequencing used immunoSEQ multiplex PCR; TCRdb keeps in-frame clones, though not all of them. The sample has a few hundred thousand clones; 85% to 95% are singletons. Specimen: PBMCs. These receptors came from a girl aged 2 to 10 in good health and CMV-seronegative.

The J gene is TRBJ1-4, the V gene TRBV6-6; D possibly corresponds to TRBD1 (5 bases). Germline CDR1 MNHNY, CDR2 SVGAGI (reference sequence). V shed 0 bases and J shed 3 bases, with 5 bases lying between them. The length of the CDR3 is 14 residues. The CDR3 loop is CASSYSGPNEKLFF. In DNA, the CDR3 is TGTGCCAGCAGTTACTCGGGGCCTAATGAAAAACTGTTTTTT.

This clone showed up just once. The chain couples TRBV9 to TRBJ2-1; D remains unclear. V shed 2 bases and J shed 4 bases, with 7 bases lying between them. CDR1 SGDLS and CDR2 YYNGEE come from the germline V gene. The CDR3 runs 13 residues. CDR3 residues: CASSVASYNEQFF. The DNA for the CDR3 is TGTGCCAGCAGCGTGGCATCTTACAATGAGCAGTTCTTC.

V and J are TRBV10-3 and TRBJ1-3, with 9 bases matching TRBD1. The CDR3 is 16 amino acids. Germline CDR1 reads ENHRY; CDR2 reads SYGVKD. Losses at the gene ends were 7 bases for V and 0 bases for J; bases not matched to a gene: 7. This chain's CDR3 is CAITGTGHHSGNTIYF. The CDR3, as DNA: TGTGCCATCACGGGGACAGGGCATCACTCTGGAAACACCATATATTTT.

The chain recombines TRBV30 with TRBJ1-2; the D gene is possibly TRBD1 (6 bases). The V and J ends lost 4 bases and 6 bases respectively, with 12 bases between them. CDR3 length: 12 residues. Germline V gene data show CDR1 as GTSNPN and CDR2 as SVGIG (reference sequence). The DNA of the CDR3 is TGTGCCTGGAACAGGGTTGGCCATGGCTACACCTTC. Protein: CAWNRVGHGYTF.